The 22 T cell receptor beta chains in this list originate from one sample, sequenced in a study of CD8 T cells in ankylosing spondylitis. Each CDR3 protein is one row after TCRdb ran MiXCR on the 5' RACE reads. Of fewer than 200,000 distinct CDR3 sequences in the sample, 9.8% are singletons; the top ten hold more than 12%. Sequencing was carried out using blood, either unsorted or a sorted T cell fraction (not recorded which). These receptors came from a female donor with ankylosing spondylitis or in good health (not recorded which).

V is TRBV11-3 and J is TRBJ2-1; TRBD2 agrees at 8 bases. The V segment lost 0 bases and the J segment 8 bases; nucleotides outside the gene matches: 12. This CDR3 contains 17 residues. The germline gives CDR1 SGHNT, CDR2 YENEEA. The DNA for the CDR3 is TGTGCCAGCAGCTTAGATCATACCAGCGGGAGATTTGATGAGCAGTTCTTC. Its translation is CASSLDHTSGRFDEQFF.

This clonotype has at least ten counts. The chain is built from TRBV29-1 and TRBJ2-1; maybe TRBD2 (5 bases). Between the trimmed V and J ends, which lost 6 bases and 9 bases, there was a span of 18 bases. The CDR3 is 13 amino acids. Germline assignment: CDR1 SQVTM and CDR2 ANQGSEA. CDR3 sequence: CSVPTDGGSEQFF. The CDR3 DNA is TGCAGCGTCCCAACCGACGGAGGTAGTGAGCAGTTCTTC.

In its sample, this clonotype was seen a few times. V is TRBV3-1 and J is TRBJ2-5; 10 bases align to TRBD2. The germline gives CDR1 LGHDT, CDR2 YNNKEL (reference sequence). The CDR3 spans 17 residues. With V trimmed by 1 base and J by 5 bases, 10 bases remained unmatched. CDR3 loop: CASSQGLVLAGDETQYF. The CDR3 bases are TGTGCCAGCAGCCAAGGCTTGGTCCTAGCGGGAGATGAGACCCAGTACTTC.

This clonotype was seen at least ten times. The chain recombines TRBV5-6 with TRBJ2-3; TRBD2 might be the D (5 bases). The germline V gene encodes CDR1 SGHDT and CDR2 YYEEEE. The CDR3 spans 17 residues. Trimming pared 4 bases from V and 6 bases from J, leaving 24 bases between. CDR3 loop: CASSLALRDEIWDTQYF. In nucleotides, the CDR3 is TGTGCCAGCAGCCTGGCTCTCCGGGATGAAATTTGGGATACGCAGTATTTT.

The sample holds a few counts of this clonotype. The chain recombines TRBV18 with TRBJ2-2, with D maybe TRBD2 (5 bases). With 3 bases removed from V and 6 bases from J, the gap between germline ends came to 8 bases. Germline V CDR1 and CDR2: KGHSH, LQKENI. There are 13 residues in the CDR3. CDR3 loop: CASSPGVAGELFF. In DNA, the CDR3 is TGTGCCAGCTCACCCGGGGTCGCCGGGGAGCTGTTTTTT. Filled out from reference TRBV18 and TRBJ2-2, the complete variable domain reads NAGVMQNPRHLVRRRGQEARLRCSPMKGHSHVYWYRQLPEEGLKFMVYLQKENIIDESGMPKERFSAEFPKEGPSILRIQQVVRGDSAAYFCASSPGVAGELFFGEGSRLTVL.

The chain uses TRBV7-2 and TRBJ1-5; 9 bases line up with TRBD1. Germline CDR1 reads SGHTA; CDR2 reads FQGNSA. V shed 5 bases, J shed 3 bases, and the junction held 5 bases outside the gene matches. The CDR3 has 15 amino acids. CDR3 sequence: CASSPWTGDNQPQHF. Written as DNA, the CDR3 is TGTGCCAGCAGCCCATGGACAGGGGACAATCAGCCCCAGCATTTT.

This rearrangement joins TRBV4-3 to TRBJ2-7, with a tentative D call TRBD1 (5 bases). The CDR3 covers 16 residues. V shed 0 bases and J shed 3 bases, with 15 bases lying between them. Germline assignment: CDR1 LGHNA and CDR2 YSLEER. The DNA of the CDR3 is TGCGCCAGCAGCCAAGATTTCACAGGACCACGCTACGAGCAGTACTTC. Protein sequence: CASSQDFTGPRYEQYF.

This clonotype was counted ten times or more. The V and J genes are TRBV20-1 and TRBJ2-1; D may correspond to TRBD1 or TRBD2 (7 bases each). This CDR3 has 16 amino acids. Trimming took off 1 base at V and 9 bases at J, with 22 bases between the two ends. The germline V gene has CDR1 DFQATT and CDR2 SNEGSKA (reference sequence). The CDR3 sequence is CSARVGRGLGDSEQFF. CDR3 in DNA: TGCAGTGCTAGAGTTGGCCGAGGACTAGGGGACAGTGAGCAGTTCTTC.

The chain has TRBV27 and TRBJ2-3; 8 nucleotides match TRBD1. Germline V gives CDR1 MNHEY, CDR2 SMNVEV (reference sequence). The ends lost 2 bases at V and 2 bases at J; junction bases unmatched: 12. The CDR3 is 18 residues long. CDR3 amino acids: CASSLGPRGTGLTDTQYF. The CDR3 DNA reads TGTGCCAGCAGTTTAGGTCCCCGCGGGACAGGCCTCACAGATACGCAGTATTTT.

This clonotype has only a few counts. The chain recombines TRBV12-3 or TRBV12-4 with TRBJ1-2; 8 nucleotides agree with TRBD1. This CDR3 contains 16 residues. The ends lost 4 bases at V and 4 bases at J; junction bases unmatched: 11. The CDR3 nucleotides read TGTGCCAGCAGTTCATTTTTACAGGGGGACGGCTATGGCTACACCTTC. Translating gives CASSSFLQGDGYGYTF.

This chain connects TRBV7-9 to TRBJ2-3; TRBD2 matches at 10 bases. Germline trimming cut 3 bases from V and 3 bases from J; bases unmatched to any gene: 6. This CDR3 region has 16 residues. The germline CDR1 and CDR2 sequences are SEHNR and FQNEAQ (reference sequence). The DNA for the CDR3 is TGTGCCAGCAGCTTCCTAGCGGGAGAGATGACAGATACGCAGTATTTT. Translating gives CASSFLAGEMTDTQYF.

DNA of the CDR3: TGCGCCAGCAGCGGCGGGACAGGGGGCGCTGATGGGGCCAACGTCCTGACTTTC. Encoded protein: CASSGGTGGADGANVLTF. The chain links TRBV5-1 to TRBJ2-6, with TRBD1 matching over 12 bases. Germline trimming cut 4 bases from V and 3 bases from J; bases unmatched to any gene: 8. This CDR3 region has 18 residues. Germline CDR1 and CDR2: SGHRS and YFSETQ.

This clonotype has just a few counts. The chain carries TRBV19 and TRBJ1-2; TRBD1 matches 7 bases. V was pared by 4 bases and J by 4 bases, with 3 bases of the junction left unmatched. Germline CDR1 is LNHDA and CDR2 is SQIVND (reference sequence). The CDR3 spans 13 residues. The CDR3 is CASSTTGFYGYTF. The CDR3 nucleotides are TGTGCCAGTAGTACGACAGGGTTCTATGGCTACACCTTC.

This clonotype was counted many times. V usage is TRBV5-1 and J usage is TRBJ2-2, with D uncertain. The ends were cut back, 2 bases at V and 6 bases at J, with 17 bases in the middle. Germline V gene sequence: CDR1 SGHRS, CDR2 YFSETQ. The length of the CDR3 is 16 residues. The DNA for the CDR3 is TGCGCCAGCAGCTTTTACTCAAGGGCCCTGGCCGGGGAGCTGTTTTTT. Translation gives CASSFYSRALAGELFF.

CDR3 bases: TGTGCCGTCGGAGCGGGAGAGTTATACGAGCAGTACTTC. This encodes CAVGAGELYEQYF. The J gene is TRBJ2-7, the V gene TRBV6-6; 8 bases line up with TRBD2. Germline trimming cut 11 bases from V and 4 bases from J; bases unmatched to any gene: 10. Germline V gives CDR1 MNHNY, CDR2 SVGAGI (reference sequence). The CDR3 runs 13 residues.

This clonotype has only a few counts. V usage is TRBV12-5 and J usage is TRBJ2-7; 9 bases agree with TRBD1. The germline V gene has CDR1 LGHNT and CDR2 FRNRAP. The CDR3 is 14 amino acids. The ends lost 6 bases at V and 4 bases at J; junction bases unmatched: 7. CDR3 residues: CASGPGTGLYEQYF. CDR3 nucleotide sequence: TGTGCTAGTGGCCCCGGGACAGGGTTATACGAGCAGTACTTC.

This clonotype was found many times. The V and J genes are TRBV7-9 and TRBJ2-1; D remains unclear. The CDR3 contains 12 residues. The ends were cut back, 6 bases at V and 5 bases at J, with 8 bases in the middle. The germline V gene encodes CDR1 SEHNR and CDR2 FQNEAQ (reference sequence). The CDR3 DNA reads TGTGCCAGCAGGTTGGGAAACAATGAGCAGTTCTTC. Translation: CASRLGNNEQFF.

At least ten counts were recorded for this clonotype. The chain joins TRBV7-9 to TRBJ1-1; D not certain. Germline V CDR1 and CDR2: SEHNR, FQNEAQ (reference sequence). Trimming pared 3 bases from V and 4 bases from J, leaving 6 bases between. The CDR3 is made up of 12 amino acids. CDR3 nucleotides: TGTGCCAGCAGCTTTGTGGTCACTGAAGCTTTCTTT. It translates to CASSFVVTEAFF.

This clonotype has a handful of counts. The genes are TRBV6-2 or TRBV6-3 and TRBJ1-1, with a possible D match to TRBD1 (5 bases). Germline-derived CDR1 and CDR2 are MNHEY and SVGEGT. There are 15 residues in the CDR3. Trimming took 6 bases from V and 2 from J, leaving 16 bases between them. CDR3 sequence reads: CASSPLDSRNTEAFF. CDR3 DNA sequence: TGTGCCAGCAGCCCCCTAGACAGCCGAAACACTGAAGCTTTCTTT.

This chain connects TRBV18 to TRBJ2-7; no clear D. The CDR3 totals 16 residues. The germline CDR1 and CDR2 sequences are KGHSH and LQKENI. V lost 2 bases and J lost 4, with 18 bases in between. CDR3 amino acids: CASSPTADGTYYEQYF. As DNA, the CDR3 is TGTGCCAGCTCACCAACCGCTGATGGCACTTATTACGAGCAGTACTTC.

The DNA for the CDR3 is TGCGCCAGCAGCTCTAGAGACAGGGGACGGAACACTGAAGCTTTCTTT. Its translation: CASSSRDRGRNTEAFF. The chain employs TRBV5-1 and TRBJ1-1, with TRBD1 matching 8 bases. The CDR3 has 16 amino acids. Germline trimming cut 3 bases from V and 1 base from J; bases unmatched to any gene: 8. Germline assignment: CDR1 SGHRS and CDR2 YFSETQ.

The sample holds a few counts of this clonotype. The chain carries TRBV20-1 and TRBJ1-1, with a possible D match to TRBD1 (5 bases). CDR3 length: 14 residues. Germline loops: CDR1 DFQATT, CDR2 SNEGSKA (reference sequence). Deletions cut 3 bases from V and 0 bases from J, with 11 bases between. CDR3 sequence: CSARAGLMNTEAFF. CDR3 bases: TGCAGTGCTAGGGCAGGGTTAATGAACACTGAAGCTTTCTTT.